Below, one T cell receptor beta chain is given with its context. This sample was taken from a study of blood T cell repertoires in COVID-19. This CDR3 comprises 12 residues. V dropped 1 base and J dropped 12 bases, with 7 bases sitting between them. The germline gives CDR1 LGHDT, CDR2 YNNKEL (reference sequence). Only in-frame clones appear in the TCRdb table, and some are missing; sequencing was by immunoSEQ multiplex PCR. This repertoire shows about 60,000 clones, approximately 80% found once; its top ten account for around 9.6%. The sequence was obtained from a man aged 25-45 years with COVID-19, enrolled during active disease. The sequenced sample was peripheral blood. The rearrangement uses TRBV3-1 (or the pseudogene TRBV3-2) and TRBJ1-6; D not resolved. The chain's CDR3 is CASSQGGLPLHF. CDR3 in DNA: TGTGCCAGCAGCCAAGGAGGGCTACCCCTCCACTTT.